The source of this TCR beta chain is a study of PD-L1 blockade in urothelial cancer. The wider study: Twenty-five out of 29 patients were men whose urothelial cancer was bladder-origin. The median number of T cells present in blood samples was fewer than 150,000.

TCRdb keeps only in-frame clones here, not all; method: immunoSEQ multiplex PCR. The data show more than 45,000 clones, roughly 80% seen once. Trimming cost V 4 bases and J 1 base, with 7 bases left between them. CDR1 and CDR2 (germline): SNHLY, FYNNEI. There are 13 residues in the CDR3. Time point indicated: peripheral blood 6 weeks after treatment start. This clone was seen more than once but under ten times. The antigen is undetermined. Study outcomes and limitations: Sub-median blood TCR clonality before treatment predicted longer survival.

The receptor was isolated from a man aged 65-85 years with urothelial cancer. This specimen was PBMCs, taken around atezolizumab (anti-PD-L1) treatment. This rearrangement joins TRBV2 to TRBJ1-1; D unresolved. Here the CDR3 DNA reads TGTGCCAGCAGTGTACTTAAGAACACTGAAGCTTTCTTT. It yields the protein CASSVLKNTEAFF.